This passage covers 17 T cell receptor beta chains from one sample sequenced in a study of vaccination and CD4 T cells after COVID-19. CD4+ T cells that had been cultured provided DNA sequenced with the Oncomine TCR Beta short-read assay. MiXCR, applied by TCRdb to the PCR reads, yields one record per CDR3 protein. This sample carries approximately 4,000 distinct CDR3 sequences, around 66% of them seen once, and the ten largest clones take 37%. Their antigens are not known. The treatment was: roughly 10-day PBMC culture with coronavirus spike peptide pools or control peptides (ViraFEST assay). The unexposed donor's CD4+ T cells were collected before the COVID-19 pandemic (2011-2018). The sample taken for sequencing was CD4+ T cells from blood, cultured in vitro. The origin of the receptors is a human donor in good health.

Here the CDR3 reads CASSLTGRDTYGYTF. For the CDR3, the DNA is TGTGCCAGCAGCTTGACAGGGCGGGACACATATGGCTACACCTTC. The chain couples TRBV7-2 to TRBJ1-2; the match to TRBD1 covers 7 bases. V was clipped by 3 bases and J by 5 bases; unmatched bases: 9. CDR1 and CDR2 (germline): SGHTA, FQGNSA. The CDR3 runs to 15 residues.

The rearrangement uses TRBV19 and TRBJ2-1; D gene unclear. Germline V gives CDR1 LNHDA, CDR2 SQIVND (reference sequence). The CDR3 has 15 amino acids. V shed 7 bases and J shed 0 bases, with 13 bases lying between them. DNA of the CDR3: TGTGCCAGTAATACCCTCTGGAGCTCCTACAATGAGCAGTTCTTC. This encodes CASNTLWSSYNEQFF.

The rearrangement links TRBV6-4 to TRBJ1-1; 7 bases align to TRBD1. V lost 0 bases to trimming and J lost 1 base; unmatched junction nucleotides: 2. The CDR3 consists of 15 residues. Per the germline V gene, CDR1 is MRHNA and CDR2 is SNTAGT. CDR3: CASSDSAGGNTEAFF. The DNA for the CDR3 is TGTGCCAGCAGTGACTCGGCAGGGGGGAACACTGAAGCTTTCTTT.

This rearrangement joins TRBV12-3 or TRBV12-4 to TRBJ2-7, with D possibly TRBD2 on 5 matching bases. The V and J ends lost 5 bases and 6 bases respectively, with 8 bases between them. The CDR3 runs to 11 residues. CDR3 nucleotide sequence: TGTGCCAGCAGTGACTATGGCGAGCAGTACTTC. The encoded protein is CASSDYGEQYF.

The chain uses TRBV6-1 and TRBJ1-1, with D tentatively TRBD1 (6 bases). Germline V gene sequence: CDR1 MNHNS, CDR2 SASEGT. Between the trimmed V and J ends, which lost 6 bases and 10 bases, there was a span of 12 bases. The CDR3 loop spans 11 amino acids. The CDR3 here is CASSRDKRAFF. CDR3 bases: TGTGCCAGCAGCAGGGACAAAAGAGCTTTCTTT.

This chain joins TRBV4-3 and TRBJ1-6; 9 bases align to TRBD1. Germline V lookup: CDR1 LGHNA, CDR2 YSLEER. The V gene end was trimmed by 5 bases and the J gene end by 7 bases; junction bases not matched to a gene: 3. CDR3 length: 14 residues. In DNA form, the CDR3 reads TGCGCCAGCAGCGCCGGGACAGGGAATTCACCCCTCCACTTT. Translation: CASSAGTGNSPLHF.

This chain links TRBV20-1 with TRBJ1-5, with D unresolved. The CDR3 consists of 13 residues. V gave up 3 bases and J gave up 6 bases, with 12 bases separating them. Looked up from germline, CDR1 is DFQATT and CDR2 is SNEGSKA (reference sequence). Here the CDR3 DNA reads TGCAGTGCTAGGGGAGATGGTGGTCAGCCCCAGCATTTT. This translates into CSARGDGGQPQHF.

This clonotype is classed as medium-sized. The rearrangement joins TRBV5-1 to TRBJ2-7, with D unclear. The CDR3 totals 14 residues. Germline V gene data show CDR1 as SGHRS and CDR2 as YFSETQ. The ends were cut back, 4 bases at V and 2 bases at J, with 13 bases in the middle. This chain's CDR3 is CASSPYGRPYEQYF. DNA of the CDR3: TGCGCCAGCAGCCCGTATGGCCGACCCTACGAGCAGTACTTC.

In nucleotides, the CDR3 is TGTGCCAGCTCACCCGCCGGGGGCTTGGGGCCCCAGCATTTT. Translation gives CASSPAGGLGPQHF. The genes are TRBV18 and TRBJ1-5; TRBD1 is a possible D gene (6 bases). The CDR3 covers 14 residues. Per germline, CDR1 KGHSH and CDR2 LQKENI. Trimming stripped 3 bases from V and 9 bases from J, with 15 bases between.

The chain has TRBV20-1 and TRBJ1-4; tentatively, D is TRBD1 (5 bases). V was trimmed by 3 bases and J by 0 bases, leaving 17 bases between them. CDR3 length: 17 amino acids. Germline CDR1 DFQATT, CDR2 SNEGSKA (reference sequence). CDR3 nucleotides: TGCAGTGCTAGCCTACCAAGGACGGGGGCAACTAATGAAAAACTGTTTTTT. Translating gives CSASLPRTGATNEKLFF.

This chain joins TRBV20-1 and TRBJ2-3; 8 positions match TRBD2. The CDR3 is 15 residues long. The V gene end was trimmed by 5 bases and the J gene end by 0 bases; junction bases not matched to a gene: 7. Germline-derived CDR1 and CDR2 are DFQATT and SNEGSKA (reference sequence). Written as DNA, the CDR3 is TGCAGTGCTCTTAAGCGGGGGCGGAGCACAGATACGCAGTATTTT. Its translation is CSALKRGRSTDTQYF.

This chain joins TRBV6-1 and TRBJ1-6, with D perhaps matching TRBD1 (5 bases). Germline values: CDR1 MNHNS, CDR2 SASEGT. The germline V and J ends were trimmed by 7 bases and 10 bases, with 17 bases remaining between them. This CDR3 has 14 amino acids. As DNA, the CDR3 is TGTGCCAGCACTCGACGGGGGGGTGGCTCACCCCTCCACTTT. It specifies CASTRRGGGSPLHF.

This chain joins TRBV19 and TRBJ2-5; no clear D gene. The V gene lost 3 bases and the J gene lost 4 bases, with 9 bases spanning the gap. CDR3 length equals 13 residues. Looked up from germline, CDR1 is LNHDA and CDR2 is SQIVND (reference sequence). The CDR3 loop reads CASSMGQRETQYF. CDR3 in DNA: TGTGCCAGTAGTATGGGTCAGAGAGAGACCCAGTACTTC.

By share, this clonotype counts as medium-sized (0.01 to 0.1%). The rearrangement links TRBV19 to TRBJ1-5, with TRBD1 identical over 8 bases. CDR1 is LNHDA, CDR2 SQIVND, per germline (reference sequence). Losses at the gene ends were 6 bases for V and 3 bases for J; bases not matched to a gene: 7. This CDR3 comprises 15 residues. DNA for the CDR3: TGTGCCAGTAGCAAGGACAGGGCAATCAATCAGCCCCAGCATTTT. The encoded protein is CASSKDRAINQPQHF.

The chain carries TRBV7-2 and TRBJ2-2; 8 positions match TRBD2. The CDR3 has 17 amino acids. Trimming at V came to 2 bases and at J to 7 bases, leaving 12 bases not matched to a gene. CDR1 SGHTA and CDR2 FQGNSA come from the germline V gene. The CDR3 loop is CASSLRMGSGAVGELFF. Here the CDR3 DNA reads TGTGCCAGCAGCTTACGTATGGGTAGCGGGGCTGTCGGGGAGCTGTTTTTT.

The V and J genes are TRBV19 and TRBJ1-5; TRBD1 is a possible D gene (6 bases). The V gene's germline CDR1 is LNHDA and CDR2 SQIVND (reference sequence). This CDR3 has 15 amino acids. V lost 8 bases, J lost 2 bases, and 16 bases lay in between. Here the CDR3 reads CASQRGRAGNQPQHF. DNA for the CDR3: TGTGCCAGTCAACGGGGGCGCGCAGGCAATCAGCCCCAGCATTTT.

The chain links TRBV11-2 to TRBJ2-7; TRBD2 matches at 13 bases. The trim removed 4 bases at V and 4 bases at J, leaving 1 base unmatched. The CDR3 sequence is 14 residues long. Germline V gene data show CDR1 as SGHAT and CDR2 as FQNNGV. The CDR3 loop reads CASSWTSGSYEQYF. Here the CDR3 DNA reads TGTGCCAGCAGCTGGACTAGCGGGAGTTACGAGCAGTACTTC.